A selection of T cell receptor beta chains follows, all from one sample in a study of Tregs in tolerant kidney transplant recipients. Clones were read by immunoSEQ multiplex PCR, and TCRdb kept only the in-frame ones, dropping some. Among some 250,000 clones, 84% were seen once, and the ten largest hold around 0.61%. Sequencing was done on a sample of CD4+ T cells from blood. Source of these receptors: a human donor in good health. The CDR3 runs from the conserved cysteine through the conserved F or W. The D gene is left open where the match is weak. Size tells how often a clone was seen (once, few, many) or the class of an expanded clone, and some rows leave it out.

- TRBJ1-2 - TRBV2 CASSAWYGYTF TGTGCCAGCAGTGCATGGTATGGCTACACCTTC
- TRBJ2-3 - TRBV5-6 CASSLAGSSTDTQYF TGTGCCAGCAGCTTGGCAGGGTCTAGCACAGATACGCAGTATTTT
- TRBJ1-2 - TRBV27 CASRVTAIGTYGYTF TGTGCCAGCAGAGTTACGGCGATTGGGACCTATGGCTACACCTTC
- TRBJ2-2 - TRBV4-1 CASSQPGGSGELFF TGCGCCAGCAGCCAACCCGGGGGCTCAGGGGAGCTGTTTTTT
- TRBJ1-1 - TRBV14 CASSRHMNTEAFF TGTGCCAGCAGCCGCCACATGAACACTGAAGCTTTCTTT
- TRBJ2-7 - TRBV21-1 CASSTGSRYEQYF TGTGCCAGCAGCACGGGGAGTAGATACGAGCAGTACTTC
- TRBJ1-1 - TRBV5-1 CASSPRAGRNTEAFF TGCGCCAGCAGCCCGCGGGCGGGGCGGAACACTGAAGCTTTCTTT
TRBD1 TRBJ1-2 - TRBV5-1 CASSLDRGYGYTF TGCGCCAGCAGCTTAGACAGGGGCTATGGCTACACCTTC
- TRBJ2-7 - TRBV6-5 CASSHSAGEQYF TGTGCCAGCAGTCACTCAGCCGGCGAGCAGTACTTC
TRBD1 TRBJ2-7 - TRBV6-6 CASSGQDTYEQYF TGTGCCAGCAGTGGACAGGACACCTACGAGCAGTACTTC
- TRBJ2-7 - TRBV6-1 CASTTRTGSIYEQYF TGTGCCAGCACCACTAGGACGGGGTCGATCTACGAGCAGTACTTC
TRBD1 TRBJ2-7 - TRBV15 CATSRGGTGTYEQYF TGTGCCACCAGCAGAGGGGGGACAGGGACCTACGAGCAGTACTTC
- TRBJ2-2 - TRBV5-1 CASSRQANTGELFF TGCGCCAGCAGCCGGCAGGCTAACACCGGGGAGCTGTTTTTT
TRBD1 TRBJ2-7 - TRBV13 CASSIRQGAPDEQYF TGTGCCAGCAGCATACGACAGGGGGCGCCTGACGAGCAGTACTTC
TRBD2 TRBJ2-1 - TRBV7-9 CAGKASGRLNEQFF TGTGCCGGGAAGGCTAGCGGGAGGTTGAATGAGCAGTTCTTC
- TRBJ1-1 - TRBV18 CASSPQGHTEAFF TGTGCCAGCTCACCGCAGGGTCACACTGAAGCTTTCTTT
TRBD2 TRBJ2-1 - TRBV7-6 CASSLAGGRNEQFF TGTGCCAGCAGCCTAGCGGGGGGCCGCAATGAGCAGTTCTTC
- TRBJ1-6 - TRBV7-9 CASSLERGAGSPLHF TGTGCCAGCAGCTTAGAAAGGGGAGCCGGTTCACCCCTCCACTTT
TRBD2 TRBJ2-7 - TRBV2 CASKVSGTVYEQYF TGTGCCAGCAAAGTTAGCGGGACGGTGTACGAGCAGTACTTC
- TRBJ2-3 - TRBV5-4 CASSQKAGGDTQYF TGTGCCAGCAGCCAGAAGGCTGGCGGGGATACGCAGTATTTT
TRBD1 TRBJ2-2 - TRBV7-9 CASTRGLGLGELFF TGTGCCAGCACCAGGGGGCTGGGACTCGGGGAGCTGTTTTTT
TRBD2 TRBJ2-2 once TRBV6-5 CASSSGRWGTGELFF TGTGCCAGCAGTAGCGGGAGGTGGGGCACCGGGGAGCTGTTTTTT
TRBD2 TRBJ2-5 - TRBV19 CASSISGQETQYF TGTGCCAGTAGTATTAGCGGGCAAGAGACCCAGTACTTC
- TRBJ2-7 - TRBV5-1 CASSLSPGAYEQYF TGCGCCAGCAGCTTGTCTCCAGGGGCCTACGAGCAGTACTTC
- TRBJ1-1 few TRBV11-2 CASSLWAANTEAFF TGTGCCAGCAGCTTATGGGCAGCTAACACTGAAGCTTTCTTT
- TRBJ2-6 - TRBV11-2 CASSFGRSGANVLTF TGTGCCAGCAGCTTTGGGCGGTCTGGGGCCAACGTCCTGACTTTC
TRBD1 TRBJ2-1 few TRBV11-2 CASSLDRGPYNEQFF TGTGCCAGCAGCTTAGACAGGGGGCCATACAATGAGCAGTTCTTC
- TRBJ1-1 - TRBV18 CASSRTMNTEAFF TGTGCCAGCTCCAGGACGATGAACACTGAAGCTTTCTTT
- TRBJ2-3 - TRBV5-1 CASSLYRDTQYF TGCGCCAGCAGCTTGTACAGAGATACGCAGTATTTT
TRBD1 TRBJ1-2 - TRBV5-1 CASSLGQGSFNYGYTF TGCGCCAGCAGCTTGGGACAGGGGAGTTTTAACTATGGCTACACCTTC
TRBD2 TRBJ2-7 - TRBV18 CASSPPKLAGGLYEQYF TGTGCCAGCTCACCCCCTAAACTAGCGGGAGGTCTCTACGAGCAGTACTTC
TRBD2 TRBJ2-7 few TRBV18 CASSRGVAGPSEQYF TGTGCCAGCTCCCGGGGGGTAGCGGGGCCCAGCGAGCAGTACTTC
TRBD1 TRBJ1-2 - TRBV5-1 CASSLGQGEGYTF TGCGCCAGCAGCCTAGGACAGGGGGAAGGCTACACCTTC
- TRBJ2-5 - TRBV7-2 CASSPRVQETQYF TGTGCCAGCAGCCCTCGGGTACAAGAGACCCAGTACTTC
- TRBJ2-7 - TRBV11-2 CASSMARVYEQYF TGTGCCAGCAGCATGGCGAGGGTCTACGAGCAGTACTTC
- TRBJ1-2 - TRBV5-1 CASSPTEANYGYTF TGCGCCAGCAGCCCGACAGAAGCTAACTATGGCTACACCTTC
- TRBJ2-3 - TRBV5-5 CASSIRDSTDTQYF TGTGCCAGCAGCATACGGGACAGCACAGATACGCAGTATTTT
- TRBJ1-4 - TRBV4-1 CASSQDNAGPNEKLFF TGCGCCAGCAGCCAAGATAACGCAGGGCCTAATGAAAAACTGTTTTTT
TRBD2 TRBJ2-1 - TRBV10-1 CASSEIELASYNEQFF TGCGCCAGCAGTGAGATCGAACTAGCGTCCTACAATGAGCAGTTCTTC
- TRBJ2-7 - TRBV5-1 CASSLDYSYEQYF TGCGCCAGCAGCTTGGACTACTCCTACGAGCAGTACTTC
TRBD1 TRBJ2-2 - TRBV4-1 CASRGTGGGKSMIENTGELFF TGCGCCAGCAGGGGGACAGGGGGGGGAAAAAGTATGATAGAGAACACCGGGGAGCTGTTTTTT
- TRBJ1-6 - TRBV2 CASRRDSAYNSPLHF TGTGCCAGCAGGCGTGACAGTGCCTATAATTCACCCCTCCACTTT
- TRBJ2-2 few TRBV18 CASSPGDTGELFF TGTGCCAGCTCACCGGGTGACACCGGGGAGCTGTTTTTT
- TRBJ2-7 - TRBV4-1 CASSRPESYEQYF TGCGCCAGCAGCCGCCCTGAATCCTACGAGCAGTACTTC
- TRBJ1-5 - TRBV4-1 CASSQEPGGNQPQHF TGCGCCAGCAGCCAAGAACCAGGGGGCAATCAGCCCCAGCATTTT
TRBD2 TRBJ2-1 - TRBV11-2 CASTPRGTSDEQFF TGTGCCAGCACCCCAAGGGGGACTAGTGATGAGCAGTTCTTC
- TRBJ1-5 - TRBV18 CASSPSQGPGPQHF TGTGCCAGCTCACCAAGCCAGGGGCCAGGGCCCCAGCATTTT
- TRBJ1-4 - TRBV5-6 CASSLGSGVEKLFF TGTGCCAGCAGCTTGGGGTCAGGGGTTGAAAAACTGTTTTTT
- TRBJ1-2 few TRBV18 CASSPRTTDNYGYTF TGTGCCAGCTCACCACGGACAACCGACAACTATGGCTACACCTTC
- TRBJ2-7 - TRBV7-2 CASTLTRTAYEQYF TGTGCCAGCACCTTGACTAGGACAGCCTACGAGCAGTACTTC
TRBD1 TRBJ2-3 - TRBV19 CASSWGQGTDTQYF TGTGCCAGTAGTTGGGGACAGGGCACAGATACGCAGTATTTT
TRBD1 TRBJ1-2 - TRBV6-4 CASSEGTGYGYTF TGTGCCAGCAGTGAGGGGACAGGGTATGGCTACACCTTC
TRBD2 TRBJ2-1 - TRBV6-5 CASSYGTRSYNEQFF TGTGCCAGCAGTTATGGGACTAGGAGCTATAATGAGCAGTTCTTC
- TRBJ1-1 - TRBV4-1 CASSQERKDGTEAFF TGCGCCAGCAGCCAAGAGCGAAAGGATGGCACTGAAGCTTTCTTT
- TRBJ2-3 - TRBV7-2 CASSLVDPTDTQYF TGTGCCAGCAGCTTAGTTGACCCCACAGATACGCAGTATTTT
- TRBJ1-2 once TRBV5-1 CAISFRGDLVYYGYTF TGCGCCATCAGCTTCCGAGGAGACCTTGTCTACTATGGCTACACCTTC
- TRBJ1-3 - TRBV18 CASSPQGTPGNTIYF TGTGCCAGCTCACCTCAGGGCACTCCTGGAAACACCATATATTTT
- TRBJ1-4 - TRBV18 CASSPLAGQSTNEKLFF TGTGCCAGCTCACCACTAGCGGGCCAGTCAACTAATGAAAAACTGTTTTTT
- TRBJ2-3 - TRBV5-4 CASSSKGRQSTDTQYF TGTGCCAGCAGCTCGAAGGGACGGCAGAGCACAGATACGCAGTATTTT
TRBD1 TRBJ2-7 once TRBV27 CASSSPPGTGGYEQYF TGTGCCAGCAGTTCCCCCCCTGGGACAGGGGGGTACGAGCAGTACTTC